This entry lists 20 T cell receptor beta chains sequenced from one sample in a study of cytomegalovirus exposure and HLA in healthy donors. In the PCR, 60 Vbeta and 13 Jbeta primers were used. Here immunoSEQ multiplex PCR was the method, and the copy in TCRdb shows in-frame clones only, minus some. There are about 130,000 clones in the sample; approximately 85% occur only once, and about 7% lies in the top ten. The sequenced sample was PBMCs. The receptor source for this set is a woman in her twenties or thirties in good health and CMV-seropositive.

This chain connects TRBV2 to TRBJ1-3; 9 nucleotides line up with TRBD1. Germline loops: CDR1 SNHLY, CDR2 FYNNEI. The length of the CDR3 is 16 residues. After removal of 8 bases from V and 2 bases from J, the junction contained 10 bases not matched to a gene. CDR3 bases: TGTGCCAGCGCTTTACAGGGGGCTTCCGCTGGAAACACCATATATTTT. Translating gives CASALQGASAGNTIYF.

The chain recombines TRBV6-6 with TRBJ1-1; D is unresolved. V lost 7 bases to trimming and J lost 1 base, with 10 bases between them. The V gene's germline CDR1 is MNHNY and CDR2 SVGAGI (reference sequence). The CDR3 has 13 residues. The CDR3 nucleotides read TGTGCCAGCAAACCTGCAGAGAACACTGAAGCTTTCTTT. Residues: CASKPAENTEAFF.

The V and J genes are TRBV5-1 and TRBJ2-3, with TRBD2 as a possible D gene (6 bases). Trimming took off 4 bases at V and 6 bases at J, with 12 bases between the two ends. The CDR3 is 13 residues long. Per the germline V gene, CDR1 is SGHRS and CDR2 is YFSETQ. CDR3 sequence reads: CASSAQSGDTQYF. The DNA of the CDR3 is TGCGCCAGCAGCGCCCAAAGCGGGGATACGCAGTATTTT.

CDR3 nucleotides: TGTGCCAGCAGTACGACAGGTGAAGCTTTCTTT. It specifies CASSTTGEAFF. J is TRBJ1-1 and V is TRBV6-6, with TRBD1 as a possible D gene (6 bases). Trimming took 5 bases from V and 7 from J, leaving 8 bases between them. The CDR3 loop spans 11 amino acids. CDR1 MNHNY and CDR2 SVGAGI come from the germline V gene (reference sequence).

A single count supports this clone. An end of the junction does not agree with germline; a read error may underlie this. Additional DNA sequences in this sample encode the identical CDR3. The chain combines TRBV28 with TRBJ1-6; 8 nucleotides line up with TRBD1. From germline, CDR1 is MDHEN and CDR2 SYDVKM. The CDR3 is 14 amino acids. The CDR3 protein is CASSFRTGNSPLHF. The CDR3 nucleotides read TGCGCCAGCAGTTTCCGGACAGGGAATTCACCCCTCCACTTT. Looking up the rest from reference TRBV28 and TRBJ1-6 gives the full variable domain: DVKVTQSSRYLVKRTGEKVFLECVQDMDHENMFWYRQDPGLGLRLIYFSYDVKMKEKGDIPEGYSVSREKKERFSLILESASTNQTSMYLCASSFRTGNSPLHFGNGTRLTVT.

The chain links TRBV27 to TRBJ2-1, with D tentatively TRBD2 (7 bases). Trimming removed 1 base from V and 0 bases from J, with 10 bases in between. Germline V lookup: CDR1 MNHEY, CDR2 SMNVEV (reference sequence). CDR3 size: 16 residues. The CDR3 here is CASSLWGGASYNEQFF. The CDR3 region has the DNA TGTGCCAGCAGTTTATGGGGGGGCGCCTCCTACAATGAGCAGTTCTTC.

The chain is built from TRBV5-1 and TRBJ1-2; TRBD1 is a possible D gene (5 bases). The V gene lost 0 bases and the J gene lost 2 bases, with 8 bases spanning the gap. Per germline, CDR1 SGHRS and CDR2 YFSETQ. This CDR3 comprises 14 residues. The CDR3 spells CASSLGGPNYGYTF. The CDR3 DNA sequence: TGCGCCAGCAGCTTGGGGGGCCCCAACTATGGCTACACCTTC. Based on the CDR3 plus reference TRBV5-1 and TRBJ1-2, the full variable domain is KAGVTQTPRYLIKTRGQQVTLSCSPISGHRSVSWYQQTPGQGLQFLFEYFSETQRNKGNFPGRFSGRQFSNSRSEMNVSTLELGDSALYLCASSLGGPNYGYTFGSGTRLTVV.

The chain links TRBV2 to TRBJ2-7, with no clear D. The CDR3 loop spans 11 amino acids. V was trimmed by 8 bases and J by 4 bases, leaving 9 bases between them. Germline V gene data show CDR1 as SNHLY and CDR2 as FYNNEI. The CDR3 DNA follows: TGTGCCAGCGCGATAACTTACGAGCAGTACTTC. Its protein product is CASAITYEQYF.

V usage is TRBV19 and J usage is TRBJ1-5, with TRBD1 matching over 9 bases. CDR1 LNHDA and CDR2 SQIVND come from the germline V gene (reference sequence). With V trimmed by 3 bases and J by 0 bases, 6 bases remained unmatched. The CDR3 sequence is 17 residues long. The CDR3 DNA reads TGTGCCAGTAGTATGGTTCTACAGGGGGCTAGCAATCAGCCCCAGCATTTT. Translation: CASSMVLQGASNQPQHF.

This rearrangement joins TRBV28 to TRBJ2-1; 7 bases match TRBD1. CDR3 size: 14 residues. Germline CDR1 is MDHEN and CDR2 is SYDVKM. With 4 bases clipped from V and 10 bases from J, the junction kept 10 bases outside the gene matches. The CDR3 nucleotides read TGTGCCAGCAGTTCTCCCCCCGACAGGGCCGAGCAGTTCTTC. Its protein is CASSSPPDRAEQFF.

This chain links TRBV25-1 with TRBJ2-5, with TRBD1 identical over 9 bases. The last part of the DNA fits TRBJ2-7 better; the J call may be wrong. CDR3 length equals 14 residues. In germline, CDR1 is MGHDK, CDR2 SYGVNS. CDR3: CASSARQGAYEQYF. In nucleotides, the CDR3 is TGTGCCAGCAGTGCCCGACAGGGGGCCTACGAGCAGTACTTC.

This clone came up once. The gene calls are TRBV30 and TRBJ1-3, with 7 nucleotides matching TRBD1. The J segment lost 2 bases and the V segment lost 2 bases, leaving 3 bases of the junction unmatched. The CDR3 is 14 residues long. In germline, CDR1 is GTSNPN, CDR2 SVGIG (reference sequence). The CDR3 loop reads CAWSPGTAGNTIYF. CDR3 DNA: TGTGCCTGGAGTCCCGGGACAGCTGGAAACACCATATATTTT.

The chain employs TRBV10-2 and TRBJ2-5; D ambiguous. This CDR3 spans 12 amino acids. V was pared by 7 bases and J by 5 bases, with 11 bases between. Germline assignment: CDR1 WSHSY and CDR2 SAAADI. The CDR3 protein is CASIGPRETQYF. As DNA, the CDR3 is TGCGCCAGCATAGGCCCTAGGGAGACCCAGTACTTC.

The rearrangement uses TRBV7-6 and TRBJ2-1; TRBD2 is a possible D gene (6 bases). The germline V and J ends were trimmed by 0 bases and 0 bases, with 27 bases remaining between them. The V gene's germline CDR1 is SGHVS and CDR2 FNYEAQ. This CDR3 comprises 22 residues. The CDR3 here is CASSLAQQQLALGNPSYNEQFF. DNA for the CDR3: TGTGCCAGCAGCTTAGCGCAACAGCAACTAGCCCTCGGGAATCCCTCCTACAATGAGCAGTTCTTC. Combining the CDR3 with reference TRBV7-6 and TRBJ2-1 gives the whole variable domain GAGVSQSPRYKVTKRGQDVALRCDPISGHVSLYWYRQALGQGPEFLTYFNYEAQQDKSGLPNDRFSAERPEGSISTLTIQRTEQRDSAMYRCASSLAQQQLALGNPSYNEQFFGPGTRLTVL.

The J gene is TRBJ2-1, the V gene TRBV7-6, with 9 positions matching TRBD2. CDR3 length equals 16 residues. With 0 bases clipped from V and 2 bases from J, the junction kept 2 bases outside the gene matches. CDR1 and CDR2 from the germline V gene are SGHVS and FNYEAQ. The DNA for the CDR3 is TGTGCCAGCAGCTTAGCGTCTAGCGGGGCCTACAATGAGCAGTTCTTC. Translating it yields CASSLASSGAYNEQFF.

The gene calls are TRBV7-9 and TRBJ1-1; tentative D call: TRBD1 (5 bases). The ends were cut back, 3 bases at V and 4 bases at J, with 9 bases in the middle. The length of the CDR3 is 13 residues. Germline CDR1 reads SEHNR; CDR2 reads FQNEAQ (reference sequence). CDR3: CASSFQGGTEAFF. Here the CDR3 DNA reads TGTGCCAGCAGCTTCCAGGGCGGCACTGAAGCTTTCTTT.

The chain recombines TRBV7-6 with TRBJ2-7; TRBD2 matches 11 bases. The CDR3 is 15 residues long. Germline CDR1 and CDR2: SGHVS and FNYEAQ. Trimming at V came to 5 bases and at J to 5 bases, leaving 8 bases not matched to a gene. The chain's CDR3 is CASSPTPGLADEQYF. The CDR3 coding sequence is TGTGCCAGCAGCCCCACTCCGGGACTAGCGGACGAGCAGTACTTC.

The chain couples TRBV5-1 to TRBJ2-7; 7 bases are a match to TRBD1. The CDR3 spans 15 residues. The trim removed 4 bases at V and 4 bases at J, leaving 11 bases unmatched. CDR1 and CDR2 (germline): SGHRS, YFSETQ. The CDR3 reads CASSPGAQGVYEQYF. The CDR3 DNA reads TGCGCCAGCAGCCCCGGGGCCCAGGGGGTGTACGAGCAGTACTTC.

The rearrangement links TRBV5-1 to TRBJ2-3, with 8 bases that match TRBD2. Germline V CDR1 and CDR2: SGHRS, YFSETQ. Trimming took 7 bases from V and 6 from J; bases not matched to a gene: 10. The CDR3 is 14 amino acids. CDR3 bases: TGCGCCAGCGGTAGCGGGGCTCCGCGGGATACGCAGTATTTT. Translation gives CASGSGAPRDTQYF.

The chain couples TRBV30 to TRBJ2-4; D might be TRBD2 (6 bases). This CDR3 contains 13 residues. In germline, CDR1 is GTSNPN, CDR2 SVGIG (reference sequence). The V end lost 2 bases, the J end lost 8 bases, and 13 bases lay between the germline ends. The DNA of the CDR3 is TGTGCCTGGAGTCGGGGGAGAGAGGACATTCAGTACTTC. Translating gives CAWSRGREDIQYF.